This TCR beta chain was sequenced in a study of vaccination and CD4 T cells after COVID-19. Sequenced with the Oncomine TCR Beta short-read assay was DNA taken from cultured CD4+ T cells. TCRdb reprocessed the PCR reads with MiXCR, giving one entry per CDR3 protein. The sample yields 1,500 to 2,000 distinct CDR3 sequences, roughly 70% seen once. As to treatment: roughly 10-day PBMC culture with coronavirus spike peptide pools or control peptides (ViraFEST assay). Gathering of the CD4+ T cells, from the unexposed donor, took place before the COVID-19 pandemic (2011-2018). This clonotype was seen a handful of times. The antigen remains undetermined. This TCR derives from a human donor in good health. The material sequenced was CD4+ T cells from blood, cultured in vitro.

This CDR3 reads CASSHTSPGELFF. The CDR3, as DNA: TGTGCCAGCAGCCACACTAGCCCCGGGGAGCTGTTTTTT. The chain couples TRBV7-2 to TRBJ2-2; the D gene is possibly TRBD2 (6 bases). Germline V gene data show CDR1 as SGHTA and CDR2 as FQGNSA. V was pared by 5 bases and J by 6 bases, with 10 bases between. There are 13 residues in the CDR3.